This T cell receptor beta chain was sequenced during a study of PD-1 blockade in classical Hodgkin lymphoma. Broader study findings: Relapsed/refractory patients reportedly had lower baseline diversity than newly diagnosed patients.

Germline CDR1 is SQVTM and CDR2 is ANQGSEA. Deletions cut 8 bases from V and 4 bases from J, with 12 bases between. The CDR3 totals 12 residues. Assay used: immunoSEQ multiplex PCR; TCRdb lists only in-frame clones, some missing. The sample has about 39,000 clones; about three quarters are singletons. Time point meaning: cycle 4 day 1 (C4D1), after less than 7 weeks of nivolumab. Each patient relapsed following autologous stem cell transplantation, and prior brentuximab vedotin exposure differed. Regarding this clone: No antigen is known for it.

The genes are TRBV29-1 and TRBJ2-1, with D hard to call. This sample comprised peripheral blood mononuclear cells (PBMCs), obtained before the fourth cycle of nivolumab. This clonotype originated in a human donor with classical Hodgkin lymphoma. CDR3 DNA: TGCAGCCTCCGGCTGGGGTACAATGAGCAGTTCTTC. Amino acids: CSLRLGYNEQFF.